This T cell receptor (beta chain) appears in the sequencing data of a study of blood T cell repertoires in COVID-19 (dated by TCRdb to about 2020). Concerning the study at large: Collaborator samples came from the United States, Italy and Spain and covered acute and convalescent phases of COVID-19. The material from the prospective study consisted of cDNA or gDNA derived from T cells, B-cell-depleted T cells, or PBMCs. The dataset comprised deeply sampled blood TCRbeta repertoires from subjects exposed to, actively infected with, or recovered from COVID-19. The repertoires were made available in a free public database intended to serve as a resource for research on the immune response to SARS-CoV-2. Samples came from the ongoing ImmuneRACE study (first 160 participants) plus 1,254 subjects from 6 global collaborators. Nearly every sample came with metadata listing a de-identified subject ID, COVID-19 status, age in years and sex. HLA class I and class II types, where available, came from metadata supplied by the sample provider rather than from assay-based typing. Broader findings and caveats from the paper: The amount of clinical and demographic metadata varied by source and participant and was provided uncurated.

In the prospective study, participants were roughly 18 to 100 years old, resided in about two dozen geographic areas of the United States, and were enrolled through a virtual design. To assign participants to cohorts, the prospective study relied on clinical history that participants themselves reported in a screening survey and a study questionnaire. Mobile phlebotomists in the prospective study collected whole blood, serum and a nasopharyngeal or oropharyngeal swab from every participant. Participants in the prospective study had the option to provide additional blood draws and questionnaires over an approximately 2-month period. Before DNA extraction, blood samples from the prospective study were shipped at room temperature or frozen. TCRbeta CDR3 regions were amplified from genomic DNA by means of the immunoSEQ Assay, a bias-controlled multiplex PCR. Per the authors' processing: Within the assay, amplification of reference gene primers was used to estimate how many nucleated cells each sample contained. Sequence reads were collapsed and filtered to measure the absolute abundance of every unique TCRbeta CDR3 rearrangement. Productive Simpson clonality was computed per sample as the square root of Simpson's diversity index over productive rearrangements. Drawn from immuneACCESS, this table holds only the in-frame rearrangements with V and J called that TCRdb kept. Clones are partly lost; checked studies trace under half to an unresolved V gene and leave the rest unexplained. V, J and clone size derive from that table, while D and trimming were established from the DNA sequence. Recorded for this sample are approximately 330,000 clones; around 85% of them occurred a single time. The ten largest clones capture roughly 4.2% of the sample.

This clone is a singleton in its sample. Its antigen remains unidentified. Nothing much larger sits one base from this clone, and base qualities are not available. The CDR3 holds 15 amino acids from the cysteine to the phenylalanine. Here the CDR3 DNA is all that survives: 45 bases in frame from base 1. The junction carries 12 bases between V and J, which are trimmed by 3 bases and 1 base respectively. For CDR1 and CDR2, the germline V gene lists KGHSH and LQKENI. The chain couples TRBV18 to TRBJ1-1; perhaps TRBD1 is the D gene, with 5 bases matching. The receptor's source is a woman aged 35 to 49 with acute COVID-19. The sample comprised PBMCs or T cells enriched from blood (not recorded which). The CDR3 region: CASSPPGLQNTEAFF. The DNA sequence is as follows: TGTGCCAGCTCACCGCCGGGACTCCAGAACACTGAAGCTTTCTTT.